The present T cell receptor (beta chain) was sequenced within a study of T cells in women clearing cervical HPV infection. Study-level information: No precancer developed; the control's incident HPV16 infection cleared within 12 months.

For this clone: The antigen remains unidentified. The read ends 3 residues before the CDR3 terminus; that terminus is restored from the germline J gene.

The study, taken as a whole, reports: A classifier using richness and V gene abundances reached an AUC of nearly 0.85. Unknown T-cell numbers per sample may underlie the richness differences.

Trimming shortened V by 3 bases and J by 2 bases, and 19 bases separated the two germline ends. The CDR3 totals 16 residues. Per germline, CDR1 DFQATT and CDR2 SNEGSKA (reference sequence). Produced via immunoSEQ multiplex PCR; TCRdb's table is partial and in-frame only. In total, the table holds fewer than 40,000 clones. Sequencing input: blood buffy coat. The V call is TRBV20-1, the J call TRBJ1-1, with D perhaps TRBD1 (5 bases). This clonotype originated in a woman aged 18-70 years with a cervical HPV16 infection that either progressed to CIN3+ or cleared (not recorded which). The chain's CDR3 is CSARIRSGGRNTEAFF. The sequenced CDR3 bases are TGCAGTGCTAGGATTCGGAGCGGGGGGAGAAACACTGAA.